These 28 T cell receptor beta chains came from one sample sequenced in a study of regulatory T cells in long-lasting Graves disease (TCRdb year 2021). The library was built by means of multiplex PCR. TCRdb shows the sequencer as Illumina HiSeq 4000. iRepertoire HTBI primers and Arm-PCR amplification of CDR3 regions were used to construct TCR beta libraries. Through fastp at Q25 and MiXCR, TCRdb rebuilt clones from the public reads, retaining in-frame beta chains. Rows with a matching CDR3 protein are joined into one entry that keeps the most common DNA and genes. The sample records approximately 560,000 distinct CDR3 sequences, more than 15% of which are singletons. 12% of the sample comes from the top ten. The time point tag for this specimen amounts to: newly diagnosed GD, antithyroid drugs for less than 3 months. RNA was extracted from PBMCs in TRIzol for both TCR sequencing and RNA sequencing.

The data were also submitted as part of a second study, on T cells in Graves' hyperthyroidism and ophthalmopathy.

Here the sequenced sample was peripheral blood mononuclear cells (PBMCs), taken at new diagnosis, from a patient treated with antithyroid drugs. All receptors come from a man aged 18-30 years with Graves disease. Donor details come from another sample of the same person, matched by shared clones.

This clonotype was counted ten times or more. The rearrangement joins TRBV7-9 to TRBJ2-7; D assignment may be TRBD1 or TRBD2 (6 bases each). Trimming shortened V by 0 bases and J by 4 bases, and 10 bases separated the two germline ends. Germline loops: CDR1 SEHNR, CDR2 FQNEAQ (reference sequence). The CDR3 length is 14 residues. The CDR3 DNA follows: TGTGCCAGCAGCTTAGCGCAGGGGACTTACGAGCAGTACTTC. Translated: CASSLAQGTYEQYF.

The chain carries TRBV5-6 and TRBJ2-7; TRBD2 might be the D (6 bases). V shed 2 bases and J shed 2 bases, with 14 bases lying between them. CDR3 length equals 15 residues. Germline loops: CDR1 SGHDT, CDR2 YYEEEE. CDR3 DNA sequence: TGTGCCAGCAGCTTTAAAAGCGGGCCTACCTACGAGCAGTACTTC. Its translation is CASSFKSGPTYEQYF.

This clonotype was recorded at least ten times. V usage is TRBV10-2 and J usage is TRBJ2-7; weak D call: TRBD2 (5 bases). In germline, CDR1 is WSHSY, CDR2 SAAADI. The V and J ends lost 7 bases and 1 base respectively, with 17 bases between them. The CDR3 is 15 amino acids. Here the CDR3 DNA reads TGCGCCAGCACCCCCGGGGTAGCGACGTCCTACGAGCAGTACTTC. Translated: CASTPGVATSYEQYF.

This clonotype was observed at least ten times. The chain recombines TRBV5-1 with TRBJ1-1; D may be TRBD1 (5 bases). Trimming pared 5 bases from V and 0 bases from J, leaving 11 bases between. Germline V gene lookup returns CDR1 SGHRS and CDR2 YFSETQ. The CDR3 spans 14 residues. This CDR3 reads CASRTGTVNTEAFF. The CDR3 DNA is TGCGCCAGCAGGACCGGGACGGTGAACACTGAAGCTTTCTTT.

This clonotype appeared a few times. This clone may be a read error of a much larger clone one base away. Given the absence of the conserved phenylalanine or tryptophan at the CDR3 end, a read error is likely. The V and J genes are TRBV6-5 and TRBJ2-2; D is perhaps TRBD1 (5 bases). The germline V gene has CDR1 MNHEY and CDR2 SVGAGI. The CDR3 sequence is 12 residues long. The V end was cut by 6 bases, the J end by 7 bases, with 9 bases between. CDR3 bases: TGTGCCAGCAGGTACAGGAACGGGGAGCTGTTTTCT. Protein product: CASRYRNGELFS.

This clonotype was observed a few times. The V call is TRBV19, the J call TRBJ2-2, with D uncertain. The CDR3 sequence is 18 residues long. The V and J ends lost 6 bases and 6 bases respectively, with 26 bases between them. CDR1 LNHDA and CDR2 SQIVND come from the germline V gene (reference sequence). CDR3 in amino acids: CASRRAGPPHEWPGELFF. For the CDR3, the DNA is TGTGCCAGTAGACGAGCAGGTCCACCCCACGAATGGCCCGGGGAGCTGTTTTTT.

This clonotype came up many times. This rearrangement joins TRBV6-2 or TRBV6-3 to TRBJ1-1; possible D gene TRBD1, 6 bases. Germline values: CDR1 MNHEY, CDR2 SVGEGT. This CDR3 contains 15 residues. Trimming shortened V by 0 bases and J by 1 base, and 9 bases separated the two germline ends. The CDR3 loop reads CASSYSGGANTEAFF. Here the CDR3 DNA reads TGTGCCAGCAGTTACTCGGGGGGCGCGAACACTGAAGCTTTCTTT.

The table lists this clonotype with many counts. This chain uses TRBV11-2 with TRBJ2-1; 9 bases line up with TRBD2. This CDR3 comprises 15 residues. The V segment lost 5 bases and the J segment 8 bases; nucleotides outside the gene matches: 10. Germline values: CDR1 SGHAT, CDR2 FQNNGV. CDR3 in amino acids: CASSRRVAGAHEQFF. The CDR3 nucleotides are TGTGCCAGCAGCCGCAGGGTAGCGGGAGCACATGAGCAGTTCTTC.

This chain connects TRBV28 to TRBJ1-4; maybe TRBD1 (5 bases). The CDR3 covers 16 residues. Trimming removed 4 bases at V and 3 bases at J, with 15 bases between. The germline CDR1 and CDR2 sequences are MDHEN and SYDVKM. CDR3: CASSSLYLGANEKLFF. The CDR3 nucleotides are TGTGCCAGCAGTTCACTTTACTTGGGGGCTAATGAAAAACTGTTTTTT.

In this sample, this clonotype turned up many times. The V and J genes are TRBV28 and TRBJ2-1, with 7 bases matching TRBD2. The end of the DNA fits TRBJ2-5 better, so the J call may be wrong. This CDR3 is built from 15 residues. The V gene's germline CDR1 is MDHEN and CDR2 SYDVKM. The CDR3 loop reads CASSLTSGNVKTQYF. The CDR3 nucleotides are TGTGCCAGCAGTTTAACCAGCGGGAATGTGAAGACCCAGTACTTC.

The chain combines TRBV4-2 with TRBJ2-2, with 9 bases aligning to TRBD2. The length of the CDR3 is 17 residues. From germline, CDR1 is LGHNA and CDR2 YNFKEQ. With V trimmed by 0 bases and J by 5 bases, 7 bases remained unmatched. The CDR3 coding sequence is TGTGCCAGCAGCCAAGATTCCGGGACTAGCAGTACCGGGGAGCTGTTTTTT. This sequence encodes CASSQDSGTSSTGELFF.

Comments on this clonotype: At one end the junction does not follow the germline gene, possibly because of a read error. The chain carries TRBV7-9 and TRBJ2-7; maybe TRBD1 (6 bases). CDR1 and CDR2 from the germline V gene are SEHNR and FQNEAQ (reference sequence). This CDR3 region has 13 residues. The CDR3 loop is CASSLGYRDVPVF. DNA of the CDR3: TGTGCCAGCAGCTTAGGGTACAGGGACGTCCCCGTCTTC. Drawing the rest from reference TRBV7-9 and TRBJ2-7, the complete variable domain is DTGVSQNPRHKITKRGQNVTFRCDPISEHNRLYWYRQTLGQGPEFLTYFQNEAQLEKSRLLSDRFSAERPKGSFSTLEIQRTEQGDSAMYLCASSLGYRDVPVFGPGTRLTVT.

This clonotype was observed at least ten times. The chain uses TRBV2 and TRBJ2-1, with 10 bases matching TRBD1. Germline assignment: CDR1 SNHLY and CDR2 FYNNEI. This CDR3 comprises 14 residues. Trimming at V came to 3 bases and at J to 8 bases, leaving 4 bases not matched to a gene. The chain's CDR3 is CASSEGQGFDEQFF. In nucleotides, the CDR3 is TGTGCCAGCAGTGAGGGACAGGGGTTCGATGAGCAGTTCTTC.

The rearrangement links TRBV4-1 to TRBJ2-1; tentatively, D is TRBD2 (5 bases). The CDR3 spans 16 residues. The germline V gene has CDR1 MGHRA and CDR2 YSYEKL. Trimming left V 3 bases short and J 7 bases short, with 19 bases between. The CDR3 sequence is CASSHPTRAITNEQFF. The CDR3 DNA follows: TGCGCCAGCAGCCATCCTACTAGAGCCATAACAAATGAGCAGTTCTTC.

This rearrangement joins TRBV27 to TRBJ2-7, with 8 bases identical to TRBD1. The CDR3 contains 14 residues. V gave up 4 bases and J gave up 4 bases; unmatched junction bases: 6. From germline, CDR1 is MNHEY and CDR2 SMNVEV (reference sequence). CDR3: CASSYVGQGYEQYF. Written as DNA, the CDR3 is TGTGCCAGCAGTTATGTTGGACAGGGATACGAGCAGTACTTC.

This clonotype was recorded a few times. This rearrangement joins TRBV20-1 to TRBJ2-7; 10 positions agree with TRBD2. Per germline, CDR1 DFQATT and CDR2 SNEGSKA (reference sequence). The CDR3 is made up of 13 amino acids. The V gene end was trimmed by 4 bases and the J gene end by 6 bases; junction bases not matched to a gene: 6. CDR3 nucleotide sequence: TGCAGTGCTACAACTAGCGGGAAAAGCGAGCAGTACTTC. Its translation: CSATTSGKSEQYF.

The chain recombines TRBV20-1 with TRBJ2-2; D is perhaps TRBD2 (6 bases). Trimming cost V 0 bases and J 1 base, with 12 bases left between them. The CDR3 runs 16 residues. CDR1 DFQATT and CDR2 SNEGSKA come from the germline V gene (reference sequence). The CDR3 here is CSARDLLARNTGELFF. CDR3 in DNA: TGCAGTGCTAGAGATCTCCTAGCGAGGAACACCGGGGAGCTGTTTTTT.

This clonotype showed up many times. The V gene is TRBV12-5, the J gene TRBJ2-5, with TRBD1 matching 7 bases. The CDR3 spans 15 residues. J gave up 4 bases and V 1 base, and 6 bases lay outside the gene matches. Germline V gene data show CDR1 as LGHNT and CDR2 as FRNRAP. Here the CDR3 reads CASGLGKTGRETQYF. The DNA for the CDR3 is TGTGCTAGTGGTTTGGGAAAGACAGGGCGAGAGACCCAGTACTTC.

CDR3 amino acids: CASSAGSGGFGNTIYF. CDR3 sequence (DNA): TGTGCCAGCAGTGCCGGGTCAGGGGGATTTGGAAACACCATATATTTT. The chain recombines TRBV6-1 with TRBJ1-3; 7 bases fit TRBD1. After removal of 4 bases from V and 3 bases from J, the junction contained 9 bases not matched to a gene. The germline V gene has CDR1 MNHNS and CDR2 SASEGT. The CDR3 is 16 amino acids.

This clonotype has at least ten counts. The genes are TRBV10-3 and TRBJ2-7; D is possibly TRBD2 (5 bases). Trimming took 4 bases from V and 7 from J, leaving 14 bases between them. The CDR3 contains 13 residues. CDR1 and CDR2 (germline): ENHRY, SYGVKD. In DNA form, the CDR3 reads TGTGCCATCAGTGGAGGGTCCCCGGGAGAGCAGTACTTC. Its translation is CAISGGSPGEQYF.

This clonotype occurred many times. The CDR3 DNA sequence: TGTGCCAGCAGTTTCGGTTGGAACACCGGGGAGCTGTTTTTT. It yields the protein CASSFGWNTGELFF. The V and J genes are TRBV6-5 and TRBJ2-2; no clear D. V lost 4 bases, J lost 1 base, and 7 bases lay in between. The CDR3 runs 14 residues. In germline, CDR1 is MNHEY, CDR2 SVGAGI.

Turning to this clonotype: A much larger clone differs from this one at a single base, so this may be a read error. The chain employs TRBV3-1 and TRBJ2-2; TRBD1 matches at 7 bases. V was clipped by 3 bases and J by 4 bases; unmatched bases: 5. This CDR3 comprises 15 residues. In germline, CDR1 is LGHDT, CDR2 YNNKEL (reference sequence). DNA for the CDR3: TGTGCCAGCAGCCACAGACAGGGCTGCACCGGGGAGCTGTTTTTT. Residues: CASSHRQGCTGELFF.

As regards this clonotype: At one end the junction does not follow the germline gene, possibly because of a read error. The chain's CDR3 is CSARADSWVF. The CDR3 DNA follows: TGCAGTGCTAGGGCAGACAGCTGGGTCTTT. V is TRBV20-1 and J is TRBJ1-1; possible D gene TRBD1, 5 bases. The CDR3 has 10 amino acids. Germline CDR1 reads DFQATT; CDR2 reads SNEGSKA (reference sequence).

This clonotype was seen more than once but under ten times. The rearrangement links TRBV10-3 to TRBJ1-3, with TRBD1 identical over 12 bases. Germline V lookup: CDR1 ENHRY, CDR2 SYGVKD. V lost 6 bases to trimming and J lost 3 bases; unmatched junction nucleotides: 9. The CDR3 is made up of 17 amino acids. The DNA for the CDR3 is TGTGCCATCAGCCCCGGGACAGGGGGCAAGGGTGGAAACACCATATATTTT. It codes for CAISPGTGGKGGNTIYF.

This clonotype was seen repeatedly, ten times or more. The chain is built from TRBV7-9 and TRBJ2-7; tentatively, D is TRBD2 (5 bases). The ends were cut back, 6 bases at V and 2 bases at J, with 20 bases in the middle. Germline V gene data show CDR1 as SEHNR and CDR2 as FQNEAQ (reference sequence). This CDR3 has 16 amino acids. CDR3 loop: CASSFSELERTYEQYF. The CDR3 DNA is TGTGCCAGCAGTTTTTCTGAATTAGAGCGGACCTACGAGCAGTACTTC.

This clonotype was detected ten times or more. The chain carries TRBV19 and TRBJ2-2; D possibly matches TRBD1 or TRBD2 (5 bases each). Germline V gene lookup returns CDR1 LNHDA and CDR2 SQIVND (reference sequence). The V end was cut by 9 bases, the J end by 2 bases, with 16 bases between. This CDR3 has 15 amino acids. The CDR3, as DNA: TGTGCCAGCAGCTCCCGGGACGGTAACACCGGGGAGCTGTTTTTT. This encodes CASSSRDGNTGELFF.

The rearrangement uses TRBV11-2 and TRBJ2-2, with TRBD2 matching over 7 bases. Trimming removed 7 bases from V and 6 bases from J; junction bases left unmatched: 17. Germline loops: CDR1 SGHAT, CDR2 FQNNGV. CDR3 length equals 17 residues. The CDR3 coding sequence is TGTGCCAGCACCCAAGGGGCCGTAGCGGGTACCCCCGGGGAGCTGTTTTTT. Its protein product is CASTQGAVAGTPGELFF.

To note about this clonotype: One end of the junction is discordant with germline, which a read error may explain. The V and J genes are TRBV28 and TRBJ1-2; D might be TRBD1 (5 bases). CDR1 and CDR2 (germline): MDHEN, SYDVKM. CDR3 length: 13 amino acids. The CDR3 region has the DNA TGTGCCAGCACTGGGACCGGGACCTATAGCTACACCTTC. It yields the protein CASTGTGTYSYTF.